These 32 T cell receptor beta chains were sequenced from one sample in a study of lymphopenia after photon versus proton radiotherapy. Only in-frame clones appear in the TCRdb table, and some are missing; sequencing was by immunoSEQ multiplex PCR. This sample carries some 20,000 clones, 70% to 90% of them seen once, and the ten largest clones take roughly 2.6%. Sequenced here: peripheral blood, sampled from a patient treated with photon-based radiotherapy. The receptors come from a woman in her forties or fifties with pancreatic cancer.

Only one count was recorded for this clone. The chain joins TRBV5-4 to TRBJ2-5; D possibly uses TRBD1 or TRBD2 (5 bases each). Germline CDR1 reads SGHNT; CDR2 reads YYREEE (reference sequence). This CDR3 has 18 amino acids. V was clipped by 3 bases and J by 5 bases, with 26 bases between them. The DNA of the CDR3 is TGTGCCAGCAGCTCGACCCCAGGGACGCCCCGTCTTTTGGAGACCCAGTACTTC. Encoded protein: CASSSTPGTPRLLETQYF.

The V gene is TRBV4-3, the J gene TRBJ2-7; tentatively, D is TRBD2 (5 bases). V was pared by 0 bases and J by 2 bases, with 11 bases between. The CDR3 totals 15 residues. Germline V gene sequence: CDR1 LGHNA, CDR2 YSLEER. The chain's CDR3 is CASSQDAAVTYEQYF. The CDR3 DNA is TGCGCCAGCAGCCAAGACGCAGCGGTTACCTACGAGCAGTACTTC.

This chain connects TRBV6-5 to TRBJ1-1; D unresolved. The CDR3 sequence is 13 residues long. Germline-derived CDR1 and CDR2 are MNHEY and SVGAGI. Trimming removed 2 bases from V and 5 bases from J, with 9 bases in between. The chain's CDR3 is CASSYGLWTEAFF. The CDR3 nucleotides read TGTGCCAGCAGTTACGGTCTCTGGACTGAAGCTTTCTTT.

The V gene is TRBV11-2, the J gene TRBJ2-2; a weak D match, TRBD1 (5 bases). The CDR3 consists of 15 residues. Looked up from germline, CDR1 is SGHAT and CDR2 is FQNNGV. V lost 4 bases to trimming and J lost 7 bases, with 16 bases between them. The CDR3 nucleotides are TGTGCCAGCAGCTCAGGGATCTTGGGGATCGGGGAGCTGTTTTTT. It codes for CASSSGILGIGELFF. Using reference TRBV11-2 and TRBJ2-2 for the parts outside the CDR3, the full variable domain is EAGVAQSPRYKIIEKRQSVAFWCNPISGHATLYWYQQILGQGPKLLIQFQNNGVVDDSQLPKDRFSAERLKGVDSTLKIQPAKLEDSAVYLCASSSGILGIGELFFGEGSRLTVL.

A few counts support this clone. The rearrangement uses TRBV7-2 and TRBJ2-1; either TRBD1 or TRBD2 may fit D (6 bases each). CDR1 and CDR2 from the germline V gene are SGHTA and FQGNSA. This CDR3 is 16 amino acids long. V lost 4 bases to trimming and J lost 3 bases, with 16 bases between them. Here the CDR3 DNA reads TGTGCCAGCAGCTCACCCAAGGGGGGATTCTACAATGAGCAGTTCTTC. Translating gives CASSSPKGGFYNEQFF.

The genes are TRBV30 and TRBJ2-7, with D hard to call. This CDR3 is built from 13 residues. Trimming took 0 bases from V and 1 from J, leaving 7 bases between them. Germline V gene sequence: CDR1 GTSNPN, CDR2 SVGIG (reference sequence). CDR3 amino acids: CAWSVANSYEQYF. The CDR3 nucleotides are TGTGCCTGGAGTGTAGCCAATTCCTACGAGCAGTACTTC. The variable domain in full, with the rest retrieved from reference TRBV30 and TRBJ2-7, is SQTIHQWPATLVQPVGSPLSLECTVEGTSNPNLYWYRQAAGRGLQLLFYSVGIGQISSEVPQNLSASRPQDRQFILSSKKLLLSDSGFYLCAWSVANSYEQYFGPGTRLTVT.

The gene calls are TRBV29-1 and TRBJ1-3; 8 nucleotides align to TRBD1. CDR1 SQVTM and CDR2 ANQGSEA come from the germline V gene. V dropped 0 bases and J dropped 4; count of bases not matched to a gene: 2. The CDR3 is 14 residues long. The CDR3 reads CSVEEDRAGNTIYF. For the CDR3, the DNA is TGCAGCGTTGAAGAGGACAGGGCCGGAAACACCATATATTTT.

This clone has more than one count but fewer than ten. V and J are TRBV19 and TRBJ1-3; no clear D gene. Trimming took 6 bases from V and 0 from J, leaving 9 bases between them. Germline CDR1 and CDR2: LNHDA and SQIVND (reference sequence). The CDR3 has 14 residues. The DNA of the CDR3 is TGTGCCAGTAGCGACGGCAGCTCTGGAAACACCATATATTTT. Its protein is CASSDGSSGNTIYF.

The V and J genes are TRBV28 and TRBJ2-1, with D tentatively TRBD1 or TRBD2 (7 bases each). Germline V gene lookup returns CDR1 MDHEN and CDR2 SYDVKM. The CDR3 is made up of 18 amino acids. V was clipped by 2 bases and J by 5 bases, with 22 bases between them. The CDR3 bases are TGTGCCAGCAGTTTAGTCCCCTGGGGAGGGGGCGCGGACAATGAGCAGTTCTTC. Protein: CASSLVPWGGGADNEQFF.

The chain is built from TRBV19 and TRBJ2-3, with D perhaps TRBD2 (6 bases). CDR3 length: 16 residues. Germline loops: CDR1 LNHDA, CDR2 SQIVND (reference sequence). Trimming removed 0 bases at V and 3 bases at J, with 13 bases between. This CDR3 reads CASSIEPGEMTDTQYF. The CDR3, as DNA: TGTGCCAGTAGTATAGAGCCGGGAGAAATGACAGATACGCAGTATTTT.

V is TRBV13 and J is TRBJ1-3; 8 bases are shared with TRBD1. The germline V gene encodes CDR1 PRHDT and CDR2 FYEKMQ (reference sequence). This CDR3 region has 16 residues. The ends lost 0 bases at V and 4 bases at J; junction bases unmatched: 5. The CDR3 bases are TGTGCCAGCAGCTTAGGACAGGGGGGACGAGGAAACACCATATATTTT. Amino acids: CASSLGQGGRGNTIYF.

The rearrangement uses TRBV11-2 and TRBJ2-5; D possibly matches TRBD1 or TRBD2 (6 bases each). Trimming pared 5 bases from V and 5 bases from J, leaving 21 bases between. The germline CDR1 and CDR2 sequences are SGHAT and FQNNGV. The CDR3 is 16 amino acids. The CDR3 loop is CASSPTGGVTAETQYF. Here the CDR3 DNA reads TGTGCCAGCAGCCCGACAGGCGGGGTTACGGCGGAGACCCAGTACTTC.

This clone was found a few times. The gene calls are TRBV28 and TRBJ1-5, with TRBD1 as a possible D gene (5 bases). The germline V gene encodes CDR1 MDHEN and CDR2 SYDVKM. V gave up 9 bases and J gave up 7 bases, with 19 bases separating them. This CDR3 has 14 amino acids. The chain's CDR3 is CASHPGLQAQPQHF. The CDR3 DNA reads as TGTGCCAGTCACCCGGGACTTCAAGCCCAGCCCCAGCATTTT.

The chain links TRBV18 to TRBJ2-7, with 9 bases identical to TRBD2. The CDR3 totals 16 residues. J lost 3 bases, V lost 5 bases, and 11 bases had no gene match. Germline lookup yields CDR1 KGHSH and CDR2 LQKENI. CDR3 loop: CASSARQTAGGYEQYF. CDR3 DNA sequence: TGTGCCAGCTCAGCACGACAAACAGCGGGGGGCTACGAGCAGTACTTC.

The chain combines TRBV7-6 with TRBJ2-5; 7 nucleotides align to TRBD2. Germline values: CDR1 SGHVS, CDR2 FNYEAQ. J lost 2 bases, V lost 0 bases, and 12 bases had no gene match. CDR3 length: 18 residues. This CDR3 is CASSLASGASGRQETQYF. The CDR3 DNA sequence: TGTGCCAGCAGCTTAGCGAGCGGAGCTAGCGGAAGGCAAGAGACCCAGTACTTC.

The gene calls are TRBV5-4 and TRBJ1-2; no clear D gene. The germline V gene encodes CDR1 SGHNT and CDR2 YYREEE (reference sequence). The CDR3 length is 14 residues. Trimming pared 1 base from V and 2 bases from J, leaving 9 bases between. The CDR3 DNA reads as TGTGCCAGCAGCTTGCCCGGGCGAAACTATGGCTACACCTTC. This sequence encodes CASSLPGRNYGYTF.

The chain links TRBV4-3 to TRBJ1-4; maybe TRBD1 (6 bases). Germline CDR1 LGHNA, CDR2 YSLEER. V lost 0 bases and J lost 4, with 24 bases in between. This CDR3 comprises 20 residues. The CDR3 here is CASSQDVRSTGSSINEKLFF. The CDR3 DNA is TGCGCCAGCAGCCAAGATGTCAGATCGACAGGCAGTAGTATTAATGAAAAACTGTTTTTT.

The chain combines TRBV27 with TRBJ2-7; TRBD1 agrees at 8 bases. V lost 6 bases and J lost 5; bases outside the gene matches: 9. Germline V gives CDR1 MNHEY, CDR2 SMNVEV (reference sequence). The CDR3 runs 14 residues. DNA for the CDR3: TGTGCCAGCAGGACCAGGACAGGGAGGAACGAGCAGTACTTC. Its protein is CASRTRTGRNEQYF.

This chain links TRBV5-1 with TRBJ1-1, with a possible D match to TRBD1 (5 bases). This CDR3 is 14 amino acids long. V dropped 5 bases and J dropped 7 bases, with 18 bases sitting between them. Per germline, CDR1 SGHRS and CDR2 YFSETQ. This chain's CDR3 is CASSPLAGPDEAFF. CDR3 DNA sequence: TGCGCCAGCAGTCCGTTGGCAGGGCCCGATGAAGCTTTCTTT.

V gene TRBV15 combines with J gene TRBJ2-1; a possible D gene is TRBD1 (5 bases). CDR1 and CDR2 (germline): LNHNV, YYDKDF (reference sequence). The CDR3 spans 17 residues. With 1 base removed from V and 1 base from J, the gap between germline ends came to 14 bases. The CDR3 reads CATSRVFQGRSYNEQFF. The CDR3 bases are TGTGCCACCAGCAGAGTATTTCAGGGTCGATCCTACAATGAGCAGTTCTTC. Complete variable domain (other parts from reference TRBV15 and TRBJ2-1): DAMVIQNPRYQVTQFGKPVTLSCSQTLNHNVMYWYQQKSSQAPKLLFHYYDKDFNNEADTPDNFQSRRPNTSFCFLDIRSPGLGDTAMYLCATSRVFQGRSYNEQFFGPGTRLTVL.

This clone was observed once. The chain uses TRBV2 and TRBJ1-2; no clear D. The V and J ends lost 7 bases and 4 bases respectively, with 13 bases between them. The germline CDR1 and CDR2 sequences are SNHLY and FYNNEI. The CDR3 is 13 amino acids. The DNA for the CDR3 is TGTGCCAGCAAGGGCGCAGTCAGCTATGGCTACACCTTC. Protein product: CASKGAVSYGYTF.

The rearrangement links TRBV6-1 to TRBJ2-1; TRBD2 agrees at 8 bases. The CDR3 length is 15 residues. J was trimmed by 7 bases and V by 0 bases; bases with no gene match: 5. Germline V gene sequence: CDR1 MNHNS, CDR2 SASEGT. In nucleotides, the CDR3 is TGTGCCAGCAGTGAAGCGCAAGGGACTAGAAATGAGCAGTTCTTC. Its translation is CASSEAQGTRNEQFF.

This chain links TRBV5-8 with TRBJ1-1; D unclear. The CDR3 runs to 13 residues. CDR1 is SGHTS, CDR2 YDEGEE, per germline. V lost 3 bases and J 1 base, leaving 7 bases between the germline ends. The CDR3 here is CASSYDGNTEAFF. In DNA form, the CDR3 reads TGTGCCAGCAGCTACGACGGGAACACTGAAGCTTTCTTT. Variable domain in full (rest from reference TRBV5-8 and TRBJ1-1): EAGVTQSPTHLIKTRGQQATLRCSPISGHTSVYWYQQALGLGLQFLLWYDEGEERNRGNFPPRFSGRQFPNYSSELNVNALELEDSALYLCASSYDGNTEAFFGQGTRLTVV.

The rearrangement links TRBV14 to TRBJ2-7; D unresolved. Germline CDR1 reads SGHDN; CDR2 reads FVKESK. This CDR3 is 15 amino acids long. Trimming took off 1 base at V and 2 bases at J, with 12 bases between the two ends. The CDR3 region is CASSQVTAATYEQYF. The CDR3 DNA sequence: TGTGCCAGCAGCCAAGTAACCGCAGCGACCTACGAGCAGTACTTC.

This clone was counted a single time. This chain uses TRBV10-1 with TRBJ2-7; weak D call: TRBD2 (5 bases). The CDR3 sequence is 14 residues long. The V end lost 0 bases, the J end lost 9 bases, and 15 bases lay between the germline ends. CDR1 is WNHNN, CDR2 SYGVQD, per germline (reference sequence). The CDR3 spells CASSESKGSRGQYF. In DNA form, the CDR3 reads TGCGCCAGCAGTGAGTCTAAGGGCAGCCGGGGGCAGTACTTC.

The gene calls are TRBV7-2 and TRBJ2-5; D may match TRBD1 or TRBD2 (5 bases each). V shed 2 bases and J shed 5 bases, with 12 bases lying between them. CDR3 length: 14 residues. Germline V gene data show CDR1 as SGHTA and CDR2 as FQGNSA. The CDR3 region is CASSLRRDGETQYF. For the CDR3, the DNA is TGTGCCAGCAGCTTACGCAGGGACGGGGAGACCCAGTACTTC.

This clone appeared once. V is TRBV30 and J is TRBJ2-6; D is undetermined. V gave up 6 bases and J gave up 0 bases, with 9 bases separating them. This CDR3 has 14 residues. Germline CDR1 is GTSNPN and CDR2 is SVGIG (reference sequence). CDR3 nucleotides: TGTGCCTGCCCAAGGGACTCTGGGGCCAACGTCCTGACTTTC. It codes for CACPRDSGANVLTF.

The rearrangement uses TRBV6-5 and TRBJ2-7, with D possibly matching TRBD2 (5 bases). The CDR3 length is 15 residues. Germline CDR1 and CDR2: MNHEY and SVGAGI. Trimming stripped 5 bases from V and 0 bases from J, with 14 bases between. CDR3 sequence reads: CASSAYGGSSYEQYF. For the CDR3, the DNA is TGTGCCAGCAGTGCTTATGGTGGGAGCTCCTACGAGCAGTACTTC.

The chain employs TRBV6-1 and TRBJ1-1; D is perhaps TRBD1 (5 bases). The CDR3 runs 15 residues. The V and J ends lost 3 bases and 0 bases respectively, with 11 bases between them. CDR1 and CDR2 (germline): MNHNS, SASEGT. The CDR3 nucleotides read TGTGCCAGCAGTGAGGTCGGCAGGGTGAACACTGAAGCTTTCTTT. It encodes CASSEVGRVNTEAFF.

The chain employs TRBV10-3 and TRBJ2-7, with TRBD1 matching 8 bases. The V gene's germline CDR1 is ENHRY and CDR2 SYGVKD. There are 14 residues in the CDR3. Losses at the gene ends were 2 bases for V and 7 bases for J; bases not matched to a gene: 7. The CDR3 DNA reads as TGTGCCATCAGTGAGGGCAGGGGGCGCTGGGAGCAGTACTTC. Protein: CAISEGRGRWEQYF.

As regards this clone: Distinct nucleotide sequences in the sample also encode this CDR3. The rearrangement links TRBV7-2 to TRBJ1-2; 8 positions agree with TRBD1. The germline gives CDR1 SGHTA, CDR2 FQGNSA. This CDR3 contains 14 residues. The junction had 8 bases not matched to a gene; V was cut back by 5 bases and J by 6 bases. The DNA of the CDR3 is TGTGCCAGCAGCCCTAGGTCGACAGGGGATGGCTACACCTTC. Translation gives CASSPRSTGDGYTF.

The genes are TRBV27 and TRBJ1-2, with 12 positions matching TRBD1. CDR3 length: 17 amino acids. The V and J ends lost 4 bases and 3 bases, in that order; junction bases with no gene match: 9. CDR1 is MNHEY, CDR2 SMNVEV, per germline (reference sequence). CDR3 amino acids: CASSSRGGTGGYYGYTF. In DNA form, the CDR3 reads TGTGCCAGCAGTTCCCGGGGGGGGACAGGGGGCTACTATGGCTACACCTTC.